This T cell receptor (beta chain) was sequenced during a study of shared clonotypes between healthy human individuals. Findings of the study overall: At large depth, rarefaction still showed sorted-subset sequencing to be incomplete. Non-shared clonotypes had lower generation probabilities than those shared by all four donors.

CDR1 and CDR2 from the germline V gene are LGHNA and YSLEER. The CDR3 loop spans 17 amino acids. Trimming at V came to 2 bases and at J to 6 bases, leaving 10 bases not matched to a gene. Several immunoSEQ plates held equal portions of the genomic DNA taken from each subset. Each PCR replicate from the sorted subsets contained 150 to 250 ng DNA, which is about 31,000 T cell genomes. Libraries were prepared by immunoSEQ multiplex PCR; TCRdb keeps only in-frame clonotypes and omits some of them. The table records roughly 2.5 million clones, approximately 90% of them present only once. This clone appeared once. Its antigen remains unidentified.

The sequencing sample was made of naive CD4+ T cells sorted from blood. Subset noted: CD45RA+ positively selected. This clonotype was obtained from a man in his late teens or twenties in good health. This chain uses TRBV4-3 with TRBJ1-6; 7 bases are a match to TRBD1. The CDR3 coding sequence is TGCGCCAGCAGCCAACAGACAGGGATGGAGAGTAATTCACCCCTCCACTTT. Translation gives CASSQQTGMESNSPLHF.